The source of this T cell receptor (beta chain) is a study of blood T cells in healthy people across ages. There are 15 residues in the CDR3. V was trimmed by 5 bases and J by 4 bases, leaving 18 bases between them. From germline, CDR1 is SEHNR and CDR2 FQNEAQ (reference sequence). The second PCR ran about 6 to 12 cycles with a sample-barcoded 5' primer and J-beta primers. TCRdb independently ran MiXCR on the 5' RACE reads; one entry per CDR3 protein. This sample has about 1.8 million distinct CDR3 sequences, with about 50% found just once. Only a few counts were recorded for this clonotype. This chain connects TRBV7-9 to TRBJ2-7; D is possibly TRBD2 (6 bases). This receptor was obtained from a woman in her 40s in good health. The specimen was blood. CDR3 loop: CASSDLGGTPYEQYF. In DNA form, the CDR3 reads TGTGCCAGCAGCGACCTGGGGGGAACCCCTTACGAGCAGTACTTC.